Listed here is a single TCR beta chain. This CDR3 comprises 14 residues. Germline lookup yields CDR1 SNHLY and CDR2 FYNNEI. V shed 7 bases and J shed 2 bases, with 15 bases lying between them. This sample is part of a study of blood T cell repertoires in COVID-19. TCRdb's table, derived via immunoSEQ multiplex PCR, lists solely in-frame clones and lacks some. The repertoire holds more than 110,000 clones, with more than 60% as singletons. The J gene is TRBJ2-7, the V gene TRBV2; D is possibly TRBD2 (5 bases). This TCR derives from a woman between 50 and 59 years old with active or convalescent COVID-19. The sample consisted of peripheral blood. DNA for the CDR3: TGTGCCAGCACCGCCGAGCGGATTACCTACGAGCAGTACTTC. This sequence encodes CASTAERITYEQYF.